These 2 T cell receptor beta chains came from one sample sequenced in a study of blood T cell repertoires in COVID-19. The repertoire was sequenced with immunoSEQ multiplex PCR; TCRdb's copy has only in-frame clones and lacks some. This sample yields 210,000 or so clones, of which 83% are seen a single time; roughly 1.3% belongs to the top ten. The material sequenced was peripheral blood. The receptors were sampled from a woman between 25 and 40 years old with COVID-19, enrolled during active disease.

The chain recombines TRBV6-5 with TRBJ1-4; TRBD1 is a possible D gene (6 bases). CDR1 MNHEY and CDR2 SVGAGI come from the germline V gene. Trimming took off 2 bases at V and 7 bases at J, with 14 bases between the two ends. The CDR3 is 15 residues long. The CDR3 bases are TGTGCCAGCAGTTACGGATACAGGGAGAGTGAAAAACTGTTTTTT. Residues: CASSYGYRESEKLFF.

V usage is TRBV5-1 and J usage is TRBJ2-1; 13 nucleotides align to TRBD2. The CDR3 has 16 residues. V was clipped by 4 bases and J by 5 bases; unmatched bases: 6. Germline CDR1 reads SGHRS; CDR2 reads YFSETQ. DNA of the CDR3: TGCGCCAGCAGCCAAGGACTAGCGGGAGTCAACAATGAGCAGTTCTTC. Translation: CASSQGLAGVNNEQFF. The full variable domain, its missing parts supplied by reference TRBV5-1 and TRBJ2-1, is KAGVTQTPRYLIKTRGQQVTLSCSPISGHRSVSWYQQTPGQGLQFLFEYFSETQRNKGNFPGRFSGRQFSNSRSEMNVSTLELGDSALYLCASSQGLAGVNNEQFFGPGTRLTVL.